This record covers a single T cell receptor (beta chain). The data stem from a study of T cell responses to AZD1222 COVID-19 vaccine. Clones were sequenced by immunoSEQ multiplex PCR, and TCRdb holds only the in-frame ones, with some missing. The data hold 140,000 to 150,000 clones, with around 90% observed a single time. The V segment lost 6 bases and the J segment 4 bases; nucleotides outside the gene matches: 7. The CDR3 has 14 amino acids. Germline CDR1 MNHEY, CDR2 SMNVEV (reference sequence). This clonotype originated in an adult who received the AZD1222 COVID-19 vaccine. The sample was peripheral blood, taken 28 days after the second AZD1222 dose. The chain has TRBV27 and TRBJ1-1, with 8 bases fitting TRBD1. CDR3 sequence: CASSYRDRFTEAFF. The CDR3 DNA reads TGTGCCAGCAGCTACCGGGACAGGTTCACTGAAGCTTTCTTT.